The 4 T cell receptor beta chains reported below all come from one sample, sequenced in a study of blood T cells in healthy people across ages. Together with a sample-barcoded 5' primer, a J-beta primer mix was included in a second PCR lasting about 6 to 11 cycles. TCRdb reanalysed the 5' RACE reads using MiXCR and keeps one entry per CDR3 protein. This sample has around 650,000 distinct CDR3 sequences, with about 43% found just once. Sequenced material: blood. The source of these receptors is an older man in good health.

The CDR3 bases are TGTGCCAGCAGTGAAATCGGCACCGGATACTATGGCTACACCTTC. Protein: CASSEIGTGYYGYTF. V usage is TRBV25-1 and J usage is TRBJ1-2, with D unclear. The CDR3 has 15 amino acids. Germline loops: CDR1 MGHDK, CDR2 SYGVNS. Trimming left V 2 bases short and J 3 bases short, with 13 bases between.

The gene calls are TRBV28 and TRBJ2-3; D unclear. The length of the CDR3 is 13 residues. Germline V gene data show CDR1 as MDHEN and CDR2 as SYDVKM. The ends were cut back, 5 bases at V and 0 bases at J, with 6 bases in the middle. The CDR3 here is CASSTTSTDTQYF. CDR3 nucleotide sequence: TGTGCCAGCAGTACGACAAGCACAGATACGCAGTATTTT. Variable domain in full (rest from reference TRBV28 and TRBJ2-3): DVKVTQSSRYLVKRTGEKVFLECVQDMDHENMFWYRQDPGLGLRLIYFSYDVKMKEKGDIPEGYSVSREKKERFSLILESASTNQTSMYLCASSTTSTDTQYFGPGTRLTVL.

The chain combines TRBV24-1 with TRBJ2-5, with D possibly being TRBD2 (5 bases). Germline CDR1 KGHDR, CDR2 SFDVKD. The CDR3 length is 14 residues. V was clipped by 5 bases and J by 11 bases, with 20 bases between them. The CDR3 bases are TGTGCCACCAGTGGCGAAGCAGACTACAATGAGCAGTACTTC. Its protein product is CATSGEADYNEQYF.

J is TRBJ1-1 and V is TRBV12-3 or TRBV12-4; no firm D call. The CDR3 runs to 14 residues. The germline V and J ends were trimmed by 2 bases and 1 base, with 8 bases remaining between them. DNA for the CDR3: TGTGCCAGCAGTTTAATGGTGGCGAACACTGAAGCTTTCTTT. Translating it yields CASSLMVANTEAFF.